What follows are 8 T cell receptor beta chains derived from one specimen sequenced in a study of CD8 T cells in Susac syndrome. The RNA, about 0.45 to 1 ug, was put through reverse transcription using random hexamers. TCRdb itself ran the immunoSEQ multiplex PCR reads through MiXCR, one entry per CDR3 protein. The data contain some 190,000 distinct CDR3 sequences, 80% to 95% of them singletons. Source material: CD4+ T cells from PBMCs. The receptors shown here come from a human donor in good health.

The V gene is TRBV3-1, the J gene TRBJ2-7; possible D gene TRBD2, 6 bases. Germline V CDR1 and CDR2: LGHDT, YNNKEL (reference sequence). This CDR3 is built from 12 residues. V lost 1 base and J lost 7, with 8 bases in between. CDR3 DNA: TGTGCCAGCAGCCAAGGAGGGAGGGAGCAGTACTTC. This gives the protein CASSQGGREQYF.

The gene calls are TRBV7-9 and TRBJ2-5, with D perhaps matching TRBD1 (6 bases). In germline, CDR1 is SEHNR, CDR2 FQNEAQ (reference sequence). This CDR3 spans 12 amino acids. V gave up 11 bases and J gave up 5 bases, with 15 bases separating them. The CDR3 here is CAGRQGMETQYF. For the CDR3, the DNA is TGTGCCGGCCGCCAGGGGATGGAGACCCAGTACTTC.

V is TRBV29-1 and J is TRBJ1-1, with D perhaps TRBD1 (5 bases). The V gene's germline CDR1 is SQVTM and CDR2 ANQGSEA. V was cut by 7 bases and J by 2 bases, with 14 bases left in between. This CDR3 has 13 amino acids. CDR3 sequence: CSARHTGNTEAFF. The CDR3 region has the DNA TGCAGCGCCAGACACACAGGTAACACTGAAGCTTTCTTT.

The chain employs TRBV19 and TRBJ1-1, with D perhaps matching TRBD1 (5 bases). V was clipped by 4 bases and J by 2 bases, with 14 bases between them. CDR3 length: 15 amino acids. Germline CDR1 reads LNHDA; CDR2 reads SQIVND (reference sequence). CDR3: CASSTDRGGNTEAFF. CDR3 coding DNA: TGTGCCAGTAGTACGGATCGCGGGGGAAACACTGAAGCTTTCTTT.

The V and J genes are TRBV5-1 and TRBJ2-2; no definite D call. CDR3 size: 15 residues. V was pared by 0 bases and J by 0 bases, with 6 bases between. Germline V gives CDR1 SGHRS, CDR2 YFSETQ. The CDR3 is CASSLAGSNTGELFF. CDR3 bases: TGCGCCAGCAGCTTGGCAGGTTCGAACACCGGGGAGCTGTTTTTT. The full variable domain, completed using reference TRBV5-1 and TRBJ2-2, is KAGVTQTPRYLIKTRGQQVTLSCSPISGHRSVSWYQQTPGQGLQFLFEYFSETQRNKGNFPGRFSGRQFSNSRSEMNVSTLELGDSALYLCASSLAGSNTGELFFGEGSRLTVL.

This rearrangement joins TRBV7-9 to TRBJ1-1; D gene uncertain. The germline V gene has CDR1 SEHNR and CDR2 FQNEAQ (reference sequence). CDR3 length equals 13 residues. Trimming shortened V by 3 bases and J by 0 bases, and 5 bases separated the two germline ends. The CDR3 sequence is CASSFSLNTEAFF. Written as DNA, the CDR3 is TGTGCCAGCAGCTTTAGTTTGAACACTGAAGCTTTCTTT.

The V gene is TRBV6-6, the J gene TRBJ1-5; the D is unclear. Germline V gives CDR1 MNHNY, CDR2 SVGAGI (reference sequence). This CDR3 contains 13 residues. V lost 8 bases to trimming and J lost 1 base, with 9 bases between them. The CDR3 DNA sequence: TGTGCCAGCGGGATAGGAAGCAATCAGCCCCAGCATTTT. It specifies CASGIGSNQPQHF.

The rearrangement links TRBV10-3 to TRBJ1-2; a possible D gene is TRBD1 (5 bases). Germline V gene sequence: CDR1 ENHRY, CDR2 SYGVKD. Trimming took off 0 bases at V and 2 bases at J, with 13 bases between the two ends. There are 16 residues in the CDR3. The CDR3 DNA follows: TGTGCCATCAGTGAGTCCCTTGTACAGGCCAACTATGGCTACACCTTC. Residues: CAISESLVQANYGYTF.